The TCR beta chain under discussion was sequenced for a study of blood T cell repertoires in COVID-19. Study summary: PBMCs, B-cell-depleted T cells, or T cells provided the cDNA or gDNA that made up the material.

The authors' processing: Estimated nucleated cell counts came from reference gene primer amplification. Sequencing used immunoSEQ multiplex PCR; TCRdb keeps in-frame clones, though not all of them. D and trimming were read from the DNA, whereas the V and J calls and clone size are those reported in that table. The repertoire holds under 200,000 clones, with roughly 85% as singletons. The Seattle site enrolled patients during active infection and followed them longitudinally. Trimming cost V 0 bases and J 2 bases; bases outside gene matches: 3. This CDR3 comprises 14 residues. Germline V lookup: CDR1 GTSNPN, CDR2 SVGIG (reference sequence).

This rearrangement joins TRBV30 to TRBJ2-7; 8 nucleotides agree with TRBD2. The clonotype originates from a woman aged 45-59 years with COVID-19, enrolled during active disease. The sample consisted of peripheral blood. The CDR3 region is CAWSVAGGTYEQYF. CDR3 bases: TGTGCCTGGAGTGTGGCGGGGGGAACCTACGAGCAGTACTTC.